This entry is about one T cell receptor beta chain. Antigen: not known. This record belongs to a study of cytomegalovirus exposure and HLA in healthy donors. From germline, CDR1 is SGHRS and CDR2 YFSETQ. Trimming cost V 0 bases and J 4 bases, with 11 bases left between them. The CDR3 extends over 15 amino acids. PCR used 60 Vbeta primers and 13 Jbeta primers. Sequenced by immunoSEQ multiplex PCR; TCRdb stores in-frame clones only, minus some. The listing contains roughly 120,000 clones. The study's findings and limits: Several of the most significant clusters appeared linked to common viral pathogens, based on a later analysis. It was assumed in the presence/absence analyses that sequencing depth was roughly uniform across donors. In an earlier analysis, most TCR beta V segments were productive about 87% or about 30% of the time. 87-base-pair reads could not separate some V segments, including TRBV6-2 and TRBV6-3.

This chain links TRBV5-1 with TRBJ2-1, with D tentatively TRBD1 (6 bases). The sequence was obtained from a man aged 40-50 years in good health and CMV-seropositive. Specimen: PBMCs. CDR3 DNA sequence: TGCGCCAGCAGCTTGGTAGTTGGACAGTACAATGAGCAGTTCTTC. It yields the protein CASSLVVGQYNEQFF.